The 9 T cell receptor beta chains reported below all come from one sample, sequenced in a study of blood T cell repertoires in COVID-19. Clones were sequenced by immunoSEQ multiplex PCR, and TCRdb holds only the in-frame ones, with some missing. The top ten clones hold approximately 7.5% of a sample with hundreds of thousands of clones, 75% to 85% of them seen once. The sample was peripheral blood. These receptor sequences come from a woman of 80 years or more with COVID-19, enrolled during active disease.

The chain links TRBV19 to TRBJ1-2, with 7 nucleotides matching TRBD1. Germline V gene sequence: CDR1 LNHDA, CDR2 SQIVND (reference sequence). V lost 9 bases and J lost 4; bases outside the gene matches: 8. The CDR3 has 13 residues. CDR3 loop: CASQFDRAYGYTF. In DNA, the CDR3 is TGTGCCAGCCAATTCGACAGGGCCTATGGCTACACCTTC. Together with reference TRBV19 and TRBJ1-2, the CDR3 gives the full variable domain: DGGITQSPKYLFRKEGQNVTLSCEQNLNHDAMYWYRQDPGQGLRLIYYSQIVNDFQKGDIAEGYSVSREKKESFPLTVTSAQKNPTAFYLCASQFDRAYGYTFGSGTRLTVV.

This chain joins TRBV3-1 (or the pseudogene TRBV3-2) and TRBJ1-2, with D unclear. CDR3 size: 14 residues. Trimming stripped 1 base from V and 1 base from J, with 7 bases between. CDR1 and CDR2 from the germline V gene are LGHDT and YNNKEL (reference sequence). CDR3 in DNA: TGTGCCAGCAGCCAAGCAGATCTTAACTATGGCTACACCTTC. It yields the protein CASSQADLNYGYTF.

The gene calls are TRBV6-5 and TRBJ1-4, with D maybe TRBD1 (5 bases). The germline V and J ends were trimmed by 0 bases and 3 bases, with 8 bases remaining between them. Germline V gene data show CDR1 as MNHEY and CDR2 as SVGAGI. The CDR3 consists of 15 residues. CDR3 amino acids: CASSYSRGANEKLFF. CDR3 bases: TGTGCCAGCAGTTACTCGCGGGGGGCTAATGAAAAACTGTTTTTT.

This chain links TRBV12-3 or TRBV12-4 with TRBJ1-2; no definite D call. The CDR3 has 11 amino acids. Trimming took 3 bases from V and 8 from J, leaving 7 bases between them. CDR3 DNA: TGTGCCAGCAGTTTGCGGAAGGGCTACACCTTC. Its protein product is CASSLRKGYTF.

The V call is TRBV10-3, the J call TRBJ2-5; the D gene is possibly TRBD2 (5 bases). This CDR3 region has 12 residues. Per germline, CDR1 ENHRY and CDR2 SYGVKD. V shed 5 bases and J shed 3 bases, with 7 bases lying between them. The CDR3: CAISLGEETQYF. The CDR3 region has the DNA TGTGCCATCAGTTTGGGAGAAGAGACCCAGTACTTC.

CDR3 loop: CASVGPRGALKGYTF. The CDR3 DNA follows: TGTGCCAGCGTTGGACCTCGGGGGGCTCTGAAGGGCTACACCTTC. The V and J genes are TRBV28 and TRBJ1-2, with D perhaps matching TRBD1 (6 bases). The CDR3 totals 15 residues. Trimming shortened V by 8 bases and J by 8 bases, and 24 bases separated the two germline ends. The germline V gene encodes CDR1 MDHEN and CDR2 SYDVKM.

The rearrangement joins TRBV5-1 to TRBJ2-6; the match to TRBD2 covers 7 bases. The CDR3 covers 15 residues. V shed 7 bases, J shed 1 base, and the junction held 5 bases outside the gene matches. Germline V CDR1 and CDR2: SGHRS, YFSETQ. The CDR3 sequence is CASGVAGSGANVLTF. Written as DNA, the CDR3 is TGCGCCAGCGGGGTAGCGGGTTCTGGGGCCAACGTCCTGACTTTC.

The gene calls are TRBV29-1 and TRBJ2-3, with 9 bases matching TRBD2. The CDR3 length is 12 residues. Germline V lookup: CDR1 SQVTM, CDR2 ANQGSEA. The V gene end was trimmed by 6 bases and the J gene end by 4 bases; junction bases not matched to a gene: 2. The CDR3 spells CSVRLAADTQYF. The CDR3 DNA follows: TGCAGCGTCAGACTAGCGGCAGATACGCAGTATTTT.

The chain joins TRBV13 to TRBJ2-3; D possibly corresponds to TRBD1 (6 bases). V was pared by 7 bases and J by 0 bases, with 8 bases between. This CDR3 is built from 13 residues. Germline V CDR1 and CDR2: PRHDT, FYEKMQ (reference sequence). The CDR3 protein is CASKGVSTDTQYF. CDR3 DNA: TGTGCCAGCAAGGGGGTTAGCACAGATACGCAGTATTTT.